These 21 T cell receptor beta chains came from one sample sequenced in a study of blood T cell repertoires in COVID-19 (dated by TCRdb to the early 2020s). The method was the immunoSEQ multiplex PCR assay. TCRdb obtained this table from immuneACCESS and retained in-frame rearrangements with V and J assigned. These tables miss some clones; where compared with another copy, unresolved V genes account for less than half of the shortfall, and the remainder is unexplained. This sample gives some 260,000 clones in total; 75% to 95% of them show up just once. Over 1.5% of the sample is in the top ten clones. Sample: PBMCs or T cells enriched from blood (not recorded which). These receptors originate from a woman aged 18-29 years who had recovered from COVID-19.

The gene calls are TRBV7-3 and TRBJ2-1; 7 nucleotides align to TRBD2. Germline CDR1 SGHTA, CDR2 FQGTGA. With V trimmed by 3 bases and J by 8 bases, 10 bases remained unmatched. The CDR3 runs to 15 residues. CDR3 in amino acids: CASSFSSGATDEQFF. The CDR3 DNA follows: TGTGCCAGCAGCTTTTCTAGCGGAGCTACGGATGAGCAGTTCTTC.

The V gene is TRBV15, the J gene TRBJ2-7; a possible D gene is TRBD1 (5 bases). The V end lost 0 bases, the J end lost 2 bases, and 14 bases lay between the germline ends. Germline-derived CDR1 and CDR2 are LNHNV and YYDKDF (reference sequence). CDR3 length equals 16 residues. The CDR3 here is CATSRDLGRVPYEQYF. The CDR3 nucleotides are TGTGCCACCAGCAGAGATCTGGGCAGGGTTCCCTACGAGCAGTACTTC. The full variable domain, with the rest looked up from reference TRBV15 and TRBJ2-7, is DAMVIQNPRYQVTQFGKPVTLSCSQTLNHNVMYWYQQKSSQAPKLLFHYYDKDFNNEADTPDNFQSRRPNTSFCFLDIRSPGLGDTAMYLCATSRDLGRVPYEQYFGPGTRLTVT.

The chain uses TRBV5-1 and TRBJ2-7; unclear D gene. Germline loops: CDR1 SGHRS, CDR2 YFSETQ. The CDR3 runs to 13 residues. V was cut by 8 bases and J by 6 bases, with 18 bases left in between. CDR3 bases: TGCGCCAGTAAGCCCCAAGTCTCTGGCGAGCAGTACTTC. This codes for CASKPQVSGEQYF. Combining the CDR3 with reference TRBV5-1 and TRBJ2-7 gives the whole variable domain KAGVTQTPRYLIKTRGQQVTLSCSPISGHRSVSWYQQTPGQGLQFLFEYFSETQRNKGNFPGRFSGRQFSNSRSEMNVSTLELGDSALYLCASKPQVSGEQYFGPGTRLTVT.

The gene calls are TRBV5-5 and TRBJ1-6, with D tentatively TRBD1 (5 bases). Per the germline V gene, CDR1 is SGHKS and CDR2 is YYEKEE (reference sequence). Trimming removed 1 base at V and 7 bases at J, with 12 bases between. The CDR3 length is 15 residues. CDR3 nucleotides: TGTGCCAGCAGCTTGAGTCGACAGCTCAATTCACCCCTCCACTTT. Translating it yields CASSLSRQLNSPLHF.

V gene TRBV5-4 combines with J gene TRBJ1-2; 11 positions match TRBD1. CDR3 size: 14 residues. CDR1 is SGHNT, CDR2 YYREEE, per germline (reference sequence). V lost 4 bases to trimming and J lost 6 bases; unmatched junction nucleotides: 5. CDR3 sequence (DNA): TGTGCCAGCAGCGGCGGGACAGGGGGGAATGGCTACACCTTC. This translates into CASSGGTGGNGYTF.

This sequence joins TRBV24-1 and TRBJ2-2; weak D call: TRBD2 (5 bases). CDR1 is KGHDR, CDR2 SFDVKD, per germline. This CDR3 has 14 residues. V was clipped by 1 base and J by 5 bases, with 7 bases between them. The CDR3 sequence: CATSDFSGTGELFF. The CDR3 DNA sequence: TGTGCCACCAGTGATTTTTCGGGGACCGGGGAGCTGTTTTTT.

This clone came up once. The J gene is TRBJ2-1, the V gene TRBV7-3, with TRBD2 identical over 7 bases. V shed 5 bases and J 0 bases; nucleotides not matched to a gene: 7. The CDR3 extends over 16 amino acids. Germline values: CDR1 SGHTA, CDR2 FQGTGA. The CDR3 DNA is TGTGCCAGCAGCCTCTGGGGCGGGAGCTCCTACAATGAGCAGTTCTTC. Its translation: CASSLWGGSSYNEQFF.

V usage is TRBV6-5 and J usage is TRBJ2-1, with D possibly TRBD1 on 6 matching bases. The CDR3 has 15 residues. CDR1 is MNHEY and CDR2 is SVGAGI in the germline V gene. V was shortened by 6 bases and J by 0 bases, with 12 bases between the two germline ends. The CDR3 DNA reads TGTGCCAGCAGCCCAACAGGGAGCTCCTACAATGAGCAGTTCTTC. It yields the protein CASSPTGSSYNEQFF.

The chain combines TRBV6-4 with TRBJ1-2; D unresolved. Per germline, CDR1 MRHNA and CDR2 SNTAGT. The CDR3 is 15 residues long. V was pared by 2 bases and J by 5 bases, with 15 bases between. The CDR3 nucleotides read TGTGCCAGCAGTGACGCGGGCGCTCCCTGGTATGGCTACACCTTC. It yields the protein CASSDAGAPWYGYTF.

The chain uses TRBV2 and TRBJ2-1; 10 bases line up with TRBD2. The J segment lost 6 bases and the V segment lost 7 bases, leaving 6 bases of the junction unmatched. The CDR3 covers 14 residues. The germline CDR1 and CDR2 sequences are SNHLY and FYNNEI. CDR3 nucleotide sequence: TGTGCCAGCACGGCTAGCGGGAGTGTCAATGAGCAGTTCTTC. It specifies CASTASGSVNEQFF.

This rearrangement joins TRBV11-3 to TRBJ1-4; D possibly corresponds to TRBD1 (6 bases). Trimming shortened V by 5 bases and J by 2 bases, and 18 bases separated the two germline ends. Germline CDR1 is SGHNT and CDR2 is YENEEA. The CDR3 loop spans 17 amino acids. CDR3 sequence (DNA): TGTGCCAGCAGCCGACGCCCCCGACAGGATACTAATGAAAAACTGTTTTTT. This translates into CASSRRPRQDTNEKLFF.

V gene TRBV7-2 combines with J gene TRBJ2-5, with unresolved D. The V end was cut by 3 bases, the J end by 5 bases, with 13 bases between. CDR3 length: 14 amino acids. The germline V gene encodes CDR1 SGHTA and CDR2 FQGNSA. The CDR3 is CASSFMYGSETQYF. For the CDR3, the DNA is TGTGCCAGCAGCTTTATGTACGGTTCGGAGACCCAGTACTTC.

This clone has only one observation. The rearrangement links TRBV6-5 to TRBJ1-1, with TRBD1 identical over 9 bases. Germline loops: CDR1 MNHEY, CDR2 SVGAGI. The trim removed 8 bases at V and 5 bases at J, leaving 6 bases unmatched. This CDR3 has 13 residues. The CDR3 nucleotides read TGTGCCAGCTCCCGGACAGGGGTTACTGAAGCTTTCTTT. It encodes CASSRTGVTEAFF.

The chain recombines TRBV5-1 with TRBJ2-3; 9 nucleotides line up with TRBD1. With 0 bases clipped from V and 1 base from J, the junction kept 0 bases outside the gene matches. This CDR3 has 15 residues. Germline-derived CDR1 and CDR2 are SGHRS and YFSETQ. In DNA, the CDR3 is TGCGCCAGCAGCTTGGGGACAGGGGGCACAGATACGCAGTATTTT. This encodes CASSLGTGGTDTQYF.

This clone came up once. CDR3 in DNA: TGTGCCAGCAGCTTGGGCCGGGGACTGGTGTCTGGAAACACCATATATTTT. Translating gives CASSLGRGLVSGNTIYF. The chain is built from TRBV5-4 and TRBJ1-3; a possible D gene is TRBD1 (5 bases). The V and J ends lost 0 bases and 1 base respectively, with 14 bases between them. The CDR3 totals 17 residues. The germline V gene encodes CDR1 SGHNT and CDR2 YYREEE (reference sequence).

The V call is TRBV5-4, the J call TRBJ2-2; D is unclear. Germline loops: CDR1 SGHNT, CDR2 YYREEE (reference sequence). The CDR3 consists of 16 residues. V was shortened by 0 bases and J by 0 bases, with 9 bases between the two germline ends. The CDR3 DNA follows: TGTGCCAGCAGCTTGGCGAATAGTGCGAACACCGGGGAGCTGTTTTTT. It codes for CASSLANSANTGELFF. The whole variable domain, remainder taken from reference TRBV5-4 and TRBJ2-2, is ETGVTQSPTHLIKTRGQQVTLRCSSQSGHNTVSWYQQALGQGPQFIFQYYREEENGRGNFPPRFSGLQFPNYSSELNVNALELDDSALYLCASSLANSANTGELFFGEGSRLTVL.

The V call is TRBV12-3 or TRBV12-4, the J call TRBJ1-2; D remains ambiguous. This CDR3 is 12 amino acids long. Trimming pared 5 bases from V and 0 bases from J, leaving 4 bases between. CDR3 amino acids: CASSRANYGYTF. DNA of the CDR3: TGTGCCAGCAGTAGAGCTAACTATGGCTACACCTTC.

This clone was observed once. This sequence joins TRBV3-1 (or the pseudogene TRBV3-2) and TRBJ1-2; D is uncertain. Germline-derived CDR1 and CDR2 are LGHDT and YNNKEL (reference sequence). V lost 2 bases and J lost 5, with 15 bases in between. The CDR3 runs to 15 residues. CDR3 amino acids: CASSQTWATGYGYTF. CDR3 nucleotides: TGTGCCAGCAGCCAAACGTGGGCAACTGGTTATGGCTACACCTTC.

This clone was counted a single time. CDR3 region: CATSREDSTNYGYTF. The CDR3 bases are TGTGCCACCAGCAGAGAGGACAGCACAAACTATGGCTACACCTTC. This rearrangement joins TRBV15 to TRBJ1-2; TRBD1 might be the D (6 bases). This CDR3 is 15 amino acids long. V lost 0 bases and J lost 2, with 10 bases in between. The germline gives CDR1 LNHNV, CDR2 YYDKDF (reference sequence).

The chain is built from TRBV24-1 and TRBJ2-2, with TRBD1 identical over 9 bases. Trimming took 10 bases from V and 1 from J; bases not matched to a gene: 6. In germline, CDR1 is KGHDR, CDR2 SFDVKD. CDR3 length: 15 amino acids. CDR3 in DNA: TGTGCCACTCGGGGACAGGGTCAGAACACCGGGGAGCTGTTTTTT. It is translated as CATRGQGQNTGELFF.

CDR3 loop: CASSQAGQGAETQYF. Here the CDR3 DNA reads TGTGCCAGCAGCCAAGCCGGACAGGGGGCAGAGACCCAGTACTTC. This rearrangement joins TRBV14 to TRBJ2-5; 11 bases are a match to TRBD1. The ends lost 1 base at V and 4 bases at J; junction bases unmatched: 2. Looked up from germline, CDR1 is SGHDN and CDR2 is FVKESK. CDR3 length: 15 residues.